This entry describes one T cell receptor (beta chain). This record comes from a study of cytomegalovirus exposure and HLA in healthy donors. The germline CDR1 and CDR2 sequences are LNHDA and SQIVND (reference sequence). The CDR3 sequence is 13 residues long. V lost 5 bases and J lost 10; bases outside the gene matches: 7. Both 60 Vbeta primers and 13 Jbeta primers went into the PCR. Produced via immunoSEQ multiplex PCR; TCRdb's table is partial and in-frame only. The listing records about 58,000 clones. Material for sequencing was PBMCs. The source of this sequence is a woman under 30 in good health and CMV-seronegative. V and J are TRBV19 and TRBJ1-5; 8 bases are a match to TRBD1. The CDR3 reads CASSSDRASPQHF. The CDR3 nucleotides read TGTGCCAGTAGTTCGGACAGGGCGTCACCCCAGCATTTT.